This is a list of T cell receptor beta chains from one sample in a study of blood T cell repertoires in COVID-19. Here immunoSEQ multiplex PCR was the method, and the copy in TCRdb shows in-frame clones only, minus some. Among approximately 220,000 clones listed, 83% were seen once. Sequencing input: peripheral blood. These receptors were collected from a woman in her thirties or forties with active or convalescent COVID-19. Each CDR3 is given with its conserved first and last residue. Fields, in order: D gene, V gene, clone size, J gene, CDR3 DNA, CDR3 protein. The D gene is left open where the match is weak. Not all rows give a size; the values are once, few, many and, for expanded clones, a class.

>.|TRBV5-1|.|TRBJ2-3
TGCGCCAGCAGCTTGGAACAGAGCACAGATACGCAGTATTTT
CASSLEQSTDTQYF
>.|TRBV5-1|.|TRBJ1-3
TGCGCCAGCGGACCCGGGGGGGTCGGCTCTGGAAACACCATATATTTT
CASGPGGVGSGNTIYF
>.|TRBV19|once|TRBJ1-3
TGTGCCAGTAGCCCAGAAGGGACTGGGGGAAACACCATATATTTT
CASSPEGTGGNTIYF
>TRBD2|TRBV27|.|TRBJ2-7
TGTGCCAGCAGTTTATCCGGGACTAGAACCTACGAGCAGTACTTC
CASSLSGTRTYEQYF
>TRBD1|TRBV2|.|TRBJ1-5
TGTGCCAGCAGTGTAGAGGGGGCGACCGGTCAGCCCCAGCATTTT
CASSVEGATGQPQHF
>.|TRBV28|.|TRBJ2-3
TGTGCCAGCAGTTTGGACGCTCGGGTCGGAGGGGGCACAGATACGCAGTATTTT
CASSLDARVGGGTDTQYF
>TRBD1|TRBV29-1|few|TRBJ1-2
TGCAGCGTTTCCGAGACAGGGTATGATGGCTACACCTTC
CSVSETGYDGYTF
>.|TRBV6-2/TRBV6-3|once|TRBJ2-1
TGTGCCAGCAGTTCCACATACAATGAGCAGTTCTTC
CASSSTYNEQFF
>TRBD1|TRBV10-3|.|TRBJ2-3
TGTGCCATGCGGGACAGGGAAGTCACAGATACGCAGTATTTT
CAMRDREVTDTQYF
>TRBD1|TRBV7-9|.|TRBJ2-7
TGTGCCAGCAGCCCTGACAGGGGTGGCTACGAGCAGTACTTC
CASSPDRGGYEQYF
>TRBD1|TRBV7-8|few|TRBJ1-4
TGTGCCAGCAGCCACAGGGGGCGTGAGGAAAAACTGTTTTTT
CASSHRGREEKLFF
>.|TRBV20-1|.|TRBJ2-7
TGCAGTGCCAGCGGAACCTACGAGCAGTACTTC
CSASGTYEQYF
>TRBD1|TRBV30|.|TRBJ1-5
TGTGCCTGGAGTGCCCCGGACAGGGGAAAGGGCAATCAGCCCCAGCATTTT
CAWSAPDRGKGNQPQHF
>.|TRBV19|.|TRBJ2-6
TGTGCCAGTAGTATAGGAGGGACAGGGGCCAACGTCCTGACTTTC
CASSIGGTGANVLTF
>TRBD2|TRBV18|.|TRBJ2-1
TGTGCCAGCTCACCTTCGACTAGCAGCAATGAGCAGTTCTTC
CASSPSTSSNEQFF
>.|TRBV19|.|TRBJ1-3
TGTGCCAGTAGGGAGCCAGGGCGCACTTCTGGAAACACCATATATTTT
CASREPGRTSGNTIYF
>.|TRBV5-4|.|TRBJ1-6
TGTGCCAGCAGCCACCACTCCAGCGATTCACCCCTCCACTTT
CASSHHSSDSPLHF
>.|TRBV7-3|.|TRBJ1-1
TGTGCCAGCAGCTTAACTGGGGGCTGGTCGGGCACTGAAGCTTTCTTT
CASSLTGGWSGTEAFF
>.|TRBV11-2|.|TRBJ2-5
TGTGCCAGCAGCTTAGATCTCGGGACTCACCTAGAGACCCAGTACTTC
CASSLDLGTHLETQYF
>.|TRBV7-3|.|TRBJ2-5
TGTGCCAGCAGCTTCCGGGGGGCGGAGACCCAGTACTTC
CASSFRGAETQYF
>TRBD2|TRBV2|.|TRBJ2-3
TGTGCCAGCAGTCCGGGGGGGGCCACAGATACGCAGTATTTT
CASSPGGATDTQYF
>.|TRBV18|.|TRBJ1-1
TGTGCCAGCTCACCATCCAAGAACACTGAAGCTTTCTTT
CASSPSKNTEAFF
>TRBD1|TRBV27|.|TRBJ2-3
TGTGCCAGCAGCAAATCAACAGGGGTCGGTACAGATACGCAGTATTTT
CASSKSTGVGTDTQYF
>TRBD2|TRBV24-1|.|TRBJ2-1
TGTGCCACCAGTGATAAGATAGCGGGAGGCTCCTACAATGAGCAGTTCTTC
CATSDKIAGGSYNEQFF
>TRBD1|TRBV6-5|.|TRBJ1-3
TGTGCCAGCAGTTACGGGGGGACAGACACTGGAAACACCATATATTTT
CASSYGGTDTGNTIYF
>TRBD1|TRBV10-2|.|TRBJ1-1
TGCGCCAGCACCGGGACAGACAGCATGAACACTGAAGCTTTCTTT
CASTGTDSMNTEAFF
>.|TRBV28|once|TRBJ1-1
TGTGCCAGCACCCAATTGAACACTGAAGCTTTCTTT
CASTQLNTEAFF
>.|TRBV11-2|many|TRBJ2-1
TGTGCCAGCAGCTGGCTTCGGGGGAGGTACAATGAGCAGTTCTTC
CASSWLRGRYNEQFF
>.|TRBV3-1/TRBV3-2|.|TRBJ1-5
TGTGCCAGCAGCCAAGGGAGTGAGGAGCCCCAGCATTTT
CASSQGSEEPQHF
>TRBD1|TRBV19|.|TRBJ1-1
TGTGCCAGTAGTACCACCATTGGACAGGATAGCAAAGCTTTCTTT
CASSTTIGQDSKAFF
>.|TRBV11-3|.|TRBJ2-1
TGTGCCAGCAGCTTAGATGGGGGGTACTACAATGAGCAGTTCTTC
CASSLDGGYYNEQFF
>.|TRBV5-1|.|TRBJ2-7
TGCGCCAGCAGCTTGGGGACCAACCAGGGCGAGCAGTACTTC
CASSLGTNQGEQYF
>TRBD2|TRBV27|.|TRBJ2-3
TGTGCCAGCAGTTCCCTGTTTACCGGGGGGGGCACAGATACGCAGTATTTT
CASSSLFTGGGTDTQYF
>TRBD1|TRBV24-1|.|TRBJ1-5
TGTGCCACCAACCCACGGGACAGGGAAAGGTGGCCCCAGCATTTT
CATNPRDRERWPQHF
>TRBD1|TRBV11-2|.|TRBJ1-1
TGTGCCAGCAGCCCGAGGACAGGGAGGACTGAAGCTTTCTTT
CASSPRTGRTEAFF
>TRBD1|TRBV27|.|TRBJ1-2
TGTGCCAGCAGTTCCTACAACCGGGACAGGGGTAATGGCTACACCTTC
CASSSYNRDRGNGYTF
>.|TRBV27|.|TRBJ1-6
TGTGCCAGCAGTTTAGAGGGGGTGACCAATTCACCCCTCCACTTT
CASSLEGVTNSPLHF
>.|TRBV18|once|TRBJ1-5
TGTGCCAGCTCACCGAACCGCCTCGGGGGCAATCAGCCCCAGCATTTT
CASSPNRLGGNQPQHF
>.|TRBV7-3|.|TRBJ2-1
TGTGCCAGGCGCCCCTTCAGGGGAGGGAGGGCCCCAAGAGGGAATGAGCAGTTCTTC
CARRPFRGGRAPRGNEQFF
>.|TRBV14|.|TRBJ1-6
TGTGCCAGCAGCCAACTGGGGAGCTCCTATAATTCACCCCTCCACTTT
CASSQLGSSYNSPLHF
>TRBD1|TRBV3-1/TRBV3-2|.|TRBJ1-2
TGTGCCAGCAGCCACCTCCCTCCGGGACAGGGCCGAAGTAGTTATGGCTACACCTTC
CASSHLPPGQGRSSYGYTF
>TRBD1|TRBV27|.|TRBJ1-2
TGTGCCAGCAGTGCCCGGACAGGGTTAAACTATGGCTACACCTTC
CASSARTGLNYGYTF
>.|TRBV7-2|.|TRBJ1-1
TGTGCCAGCAGCTTTGATAGGGAGGTGCCAGAAGCTTTCTTT
CASSFDREVPEAFF
>.|TRBV2|.|TRBJ1-5
TGTGCCAGCAGTGGTCTAAGGGGGACCAATCAGCCCCAGCATTTT
CASSGLRGTNQPQHF